This T cell receptor beta chain was identified in a study of T-cell memory formation after mild COVID-19 (dated by TCRdb to the early 2020s). For the study in its entirety: TCR sequence clusters from the two donors were found to be largely donor specific. Longitudinal TCRalpha and TCRbeta repertoire sequencing tracked T-cell clones expanding and contracting after mild COVID-19 in a couple of donors. The cohort comprised two young, previously healthy adult volunteers, one female and one male. The research as a whole found: Contracting CD4+ clones were located mainly in the CM and EM memory subsets, whereas CD8+ clones were found to be enriched in EMRA. The detection of some responding clones in pre-infection memory suggests that pre-existing cross-reactive memory T cells joined the SARS-CoV-2 response. Only two mild cases were covered by the study, and larger cohorts that include severe cases with pre-infection samples were considered necessary. The second-wave clones that peaked on day 37 were not confirmed to be SARS-CoV-2 specific. From day 15 to 85, contracting clones showed balanced CD4/CD8 phenotypes, whereas a second wave of clones that expanded from day 15 to 37 leaned towards CD4+.

Notes on this clonotype: Its antigen is not yet known. The record has no base qualities; no much larger clone is one base away.

The instrument was an Illumina NovaSeq 6000. TCRalpha and TCRbeta cDNA libraries were built by 5'RACE with constant-segment primers, adding sample barcodes and unique molecular identifiers. Trizol reagent was used to extract RNA from every sample. The libraries were amplified in two PCR steps, and the second step added a second sample barcode and Illumina TruSeq adapters. Sequencing of libraries was performed on an Illumina NovaSeq with 2 x 150 bp paired-end reads. The study's own analysis went as follows. Demultiplexing of reads and collapsing into UMI-guided consensus sequences were performed with migec v1.2.7. Using mixcr v2.1.11, UMI consensuses were aligned to TRA and TRB V and J templates and then assembled into clonotypes. Expanded or contracted clonotypes were those called significant by both edgeR and NoisET, with noise models trained on biological replicates. edgeR calls used a false discovery rate-adjusted p below 0.01 and a log2 fold-change threshold of 1. As an exploratory analysis of dynamics, PCA with hierarchical clustering was applied to max-normalized trajectories of the 1000 most abundant clonotypes. Separately sequenced CD4+ and CD8+ repertoires were used to assign a CD4 or CD8 phenotype to each responding clone. TCRdb passed the public sequencing reads through fastp at Q25 and MiXCR, retaining productive beta sequences. Identical CDR3 proteins give one entry, which carries the most common genes and DNA. The V and J calls were determined by TCRdb, not by the authors. The sample data list 390,000 or so distinct CDR3 sequences, and 15% to 20% of these were observed just once. 20% to 25% of the sample lies in the top ten.

Ficoll-Paque density gradient centrifugation was the method used to isolate PBMCs. Trimming at the junction amounts to 2 bases on V and 5 bases on J, and the germline ends lie 9 bases apart. Taken from the germline V gene (reference sequence), the CDR1 and CDR2 loops are SEHNR and FQNEAQ. The CDR3 numbers 14 residues from cysteine through phenylalanine. The read is trimmed to its CDR3 DNA, 42 bases read in frame from base 1. The specimen was PBMCs or a T cell subset sorted from them (not recorded which). The source of this sequence is a man between 18 and 29 years old who had mild COVID-19 (a few samples of this study predate the infection). The sample titles of this study are shuffled in the database, so cell type and time point are left out; the donor was told from shared clones. The V gene is TRBV7-9 and the J gene is TRBJ2-2; no D gene can be assigned with confidence. The DNA sequence is as follows: TGTGCCAGCAGCTTAAGCCAGACTACCGGGGAGCTGTTTTTT. Its translation reads: CASSLSQTTGELFF. Supplemented by the reference TRBV7-9 and TRBJ2-2 proteins around the CDR3, the complete variable domain is DTGVSQNPRHKITKRGQNVTFRCDPISEHNRLYWYRQTLGQGPEFLTYFQNEAQLEKSRLLSDRFSAERPKGSFSTLEIQRTEQGDSAMYLCASSLSQTTGELFFGEGSRLTVL.